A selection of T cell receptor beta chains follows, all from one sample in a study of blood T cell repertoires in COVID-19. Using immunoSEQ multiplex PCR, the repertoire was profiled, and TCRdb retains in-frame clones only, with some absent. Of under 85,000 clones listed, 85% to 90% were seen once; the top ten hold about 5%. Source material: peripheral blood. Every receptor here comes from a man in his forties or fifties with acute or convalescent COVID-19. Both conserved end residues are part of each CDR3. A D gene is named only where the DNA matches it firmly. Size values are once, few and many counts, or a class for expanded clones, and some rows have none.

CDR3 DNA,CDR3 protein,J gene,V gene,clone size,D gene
TGTGCCTGGAGCCCTTCCTCCTATAATTCACCCCTCCACTTT,CAWSPSSYNSPLHF,TRBJ1-6,TRBV30,few,NA
TGTGCCAGCAGTTACTCGGGACTAGCGGGAGAGTACGAGCAGTACTTC,CASSYSGLAGEYEQYF,TRBJ2-7,TRBV6-5,NA,TRBD2
TGTGCCAGCAGGTTAGCGGGGGGTTACAATGAGCAGTTCTTC,CASRLAGGYNEQFF,TRBJ2-1,TRBV6-5,NA,TRBD2
TGTGCCAGCACCTCGGACAGGGGGCTCAATCAGCCCCAGCATTTT,CASTSDRGLNQPQHF,TRBJ1-5,TRBV2,NA,TRBD1
TGTGCCAGCAGTCGGGGCGGGGTCACCGGGGAGCTGTTTTTT,CASSRGGVTGELFF,TRBJ2-2,TRBV28,NA,NA
TGTGCCAGTAGTATAGGGGGGACAGCCAACACTGAAGCTTTCTTT,CASSIGGTANTEAFF,TRBJ1-1,TRBV19,NA,TRBD1
TGCGCCAGCAGCCAAGAATTGACAGGGGCGTCTGTGGAGCAGTACTTC,CASSQELTGASVEQYF,TRBJ2-7,TRBV4-1,NA,TRBD1
TGTGCCAGCAGCCCCACAGGGATTCATGGCTACACCTTC,CASSPTGIHGYTF,TRBJ1-2,TRBV5-4,NA,NA
TGTGCCAGCAGCCCTCGGGGAGTCTCGGGAAACACCATATATTTT,CASSPRGVSGNTIYF,TRBJ1-3,TRBV21-1,once,NA
TGTGCCAGTACCCAGGGACTTGGAGAGCAGTACTTC,CASTQGLGEQYF,TRBJ2-7,TRBV19,NA,NA
TGTGCCAGCAGTTCCCTTGGGGTAGCGAGTCAAGAGACCCAGTACTTC,CASSSLGVASQETQYF,TRBJ2-5,TRBV27,NA,NA
TGTGCCAGCATCCGAGGGGGTGTGGTGGGCGAGCAGTACTTC,CASIRGGVVGEQYF,TRBJ2-7,TRBV28,NA,NA
TGTGCCAGCAGTGGCGGACTAGCGGGAGGGGCCGTAGAGACCCAGTACTTC,CASSGGLAGGAVETQYF,TRBJ2-5,TRBV6-2/TRBV6-3,NA,TRBD2
TGCAGCGTTGAAAATCACGGAGTCGAGCAGTACTTC,CSVENHGVEQYF,TRBJ2-7,TRBV29-1,once,NA
TGTGCCAGTACTGAAAGATGGGGGGAACTTTATAGCAATCAGCCCCAGCATTTT,CASTERWGELYSNQPQHF,TRBJ1-5,TRBV19,NA,NA
TGTGCCAGCAGTTTAGAGGCGACAGGGGCCAACTATGGCTACACCTTC,CASSLEATGANYGYTF,TRBJ1-2,TRBV27,NA,TRBD1
TGTGCCAGTGGACCGGAGGGGGGGAGTCAGCCCCAGCATTTT,CASGPEGGSQPQHF,TRBJ1-5,TRBV19,NA,NA
TGTGCCAGCAGCCTCCAGGTTGCAACTAATGAAAAACTGTTTTTT,CASSLQVATNEKLFF,TRBJ1-4,TRBV7-2,NA,NA
TGTGCCAGCACTCCCGGACTAGCGGGTGTTTACACCGGGGAGCTGTTTTTT,CASTPGLAGVYTGELFF,TRBJ2-2,TRBV5-4,NA,TRBD2
TGTGCCAGCAGCGAAGGGGGGACCGGGACAGGCAATCAGCCCCAGCATTTT,CASSEGGTGTGNQPQHF,TRBJ1-5,TRBV6-1,NA,TRBD1
TGTGCCAGCAGTTTACGGCGGGGGGATCAGCCCCAGCATTTT,CASSLRRGDQPQHF,TRBJ1-5,TRBV27,NA,NA
TGCGCCAGCAGCGCGACTAGATCTACGCAGTATTTT,CASSATRSTQYF,TRBJ2-3,TRBV4-1,NA,NA
TGTGCCAGCAGCTCGGCAGGGGAGGGCAAAAACATTCAGTACTTC,CASSSAGEGKNIQYF,TRBJ2-4,TRBV9,NA,NA
TGTGCCAGCAGCCGTGACTTCGAGGAGACCCAGTACTTC,CASSRDFEETQYF,TRBJ2-5,TRBV12-3/TRBV12-4,NA,NA
TGTGCCAGTACTCCTTCGGGGGGAGAAAACACCATATATTTT,CASTPSGGENTIYF,TRBJ1-3,TRBV19,NA,NA
TGTGCCAGCTCACTTGGACAGGGGGACTATGGCTACACCTTC,CASSLGQGDYGYTF,TRBJ1-2,TRBV18,NA,TRBD1
TGTGCCATCAGCCGAGGCCCCGAGGAGACCCAGTACTTC,CAISRGPEETQYF,TRBJ2-5,TRBV10-3,NA,NA
TGTGCCACCAGTGAGGGGACTAGCGGGTACCAAGAGACCCAGTACTTC,CATSEGTSGYQETQYF,TRBJ2-5,TRBV24-1,NA,TRBD2
TGTGCCAGCGCTGGGGGCGCGAGGTATGGCTACACCTTC,CASAGGARYGYTF,TRBJ1-2,TRBV12-3/TRBV12-4,NA,NA
TGCGCCAGCAGCCAAGAGTACAGGCGCCCAACCGGGGAGCTGTTTTTT,CASSQEYRRPTGELFF,TRBJ2-2,TRBV4-1,NA,NA
TGTGCCAGCAGCCTGACAGTGGGTGAAAAACTGTTTTTT,CASSLTVGEKLFF,TRBJ1-4,TRBV5-6,NA,NA
TGTGCCAGCAGCCAAGTGCGGAGCTCTGGAAACACCATATATTTT,CASSQVRSSGNTIYF,TRBJ1-3,TRBV14,NA,NA
TGTGCCAGCAGCGACAGGGGGCTCTACGAGCAGTACTTC,CASSDRGLYEQYF,TRBJ2-7,TRBV25-1,NA,TRBD1
TGCGCCAGCACCCCCAAGGGAGGGGACTATGGCTACACCTTC,CASTPKGGDYGYTF,TRBJ1-2,TRBV5-1,NA,NA
TGTGCCAGCAGGGAGGATCCCTCCTACAATGAGCAGTTCTTC,CASREDPSYNEQFF,TRBJ2-1,TRBV2,NA,NA
TGTGCCAGCAGCTTAGCTCCAGGGGTCGGACAGCCCCAGCATTTT,CASSLAPGVGQPQHF,TRBJ1-5,TRBV7-8,once,NA
TGTGCCACCAGCAGGGACAGGTCGGTCCGGGAGCAGTACTTC,CATSRDRSVREQYF,TRBJ2-7,TRBV15,NA,TRBD1
TGTGCCAGCAGCCGGGGACAGGGGATAGACGGGGAGCTGTTTTTT,CASSRGQGIDGELFF,TRBJ2-2,TRBV5-8,NA,TRBD1
TGCGCCAGCAGTCAATGCCCTTCTGGTAGCTCTGGGGCCAACGTCCTGACTTTC,CASSQCPSGSSGANVLTF,TRBJ2-6,TRBV23-1,NA,NA
TGTGCCAGCAGCCGCTGGCAGGGCGCCTACGAGCAGTACTTC,CASSRWQGAYEQYF,TRBJ2-7,TRBV11-2,once,NA
TGTGCCAGCAGTTACAAGGCAGGGAAAGGGACTGAAGCTTTCTTT,CASSYKAGKGTEAFF,TRBJ1-1,TRBV6-2/TRBV6-3,NA,NA
TGTGCCAGCAGCCACCGGGGGGGCTCAACTAATGAAAAACTGTTTTTT,CASSHRGGSTNEKLFF,TRBJ1-4,TRBV6-2/TRBV6-3,NA,NA
TGTGCCAGCTCACCACTGAGGCTAGCGGGTACCGGGGAGCTGTTTTTT,CASSPLRLAGTGELFF,TRBJ2-2,TRBV18,NA,TRBD2
TGCGCCAGCAGCGCTTCCGGGAACACTGAAGCTTTCTTT,CASSASGNTEAFF,TRBJ1-1,TRBV5-1,once,NA
TGTGCCAGCAGCTTAGGGCTAGCGGGTACCTACGAGCAGTACTTC,CASSLGLAGTYEQYF,TRBJ2-7,TRBV11-2,NA,TRBD2